Shown below are 27 T cell receptor beta chains from a single sample sequenced in a study of T-cell reconstitution after alpha-beta-depleted transplantation in children. During its preparation, the TCRbeta library received unique molecular identifiers. TCRdb ran MiXCR on the PCR reads and lists one entry per CDR3 protein. The sample has some 830,000 distinct CDR3 sequences, 15% to 20% seen once. The specimen comprised PBMCs, mostly from graft donor cells, sampled 360 days after TCRalphabeta/CD19-depleted stem cell transplant. Receptors were obtained from a male patient younger than 18 who had a stem cell transplant for acute lymphoblastic leukemia, so the T cells may come from the graft donor.

The chain uses TRBV7-7 and TRBJ2-2, with 8 nucleotides matching TRBD1. Trimming at V came to 3 bases and at J to 9 bases, leaving 18 bases not matched to a gene. This CDR3 has 18 amino acids. Germline CDR1 is SSHAT and CDR2 is FNYEAQ (reference sequence). The CDR3 nucleotides read TGTGCCAGCAGCTTTTCACAGCCGGGACAGGCCCCCGGTCGGGAGCTGTTTTTT. Its translation: CASSFSQPGQAPGRELFF.

Only a few counts were recorded for this clonotype. The chain combines TRBV12-3 or TRBV12-4 with TRBJ1-4; D gene uncertain. Trimming cost V 4 bases and J 8 bases, with 17 bases left between them. The CDR3 length is 15 residues. The CDR3 region is CASSSLLEVREKLFF. Written as DNA, the CDR3 is TGTGCCAGCAGTTCCCTTCTGGAGGTCAGGGAAAAACTGTTTTTT.

The gene calls are TRBV7-3 and TRBJ1-1; D may be TRBD1 (5 bases). This CDR3 is built from 13 residues. V was clipped by 5 bases and J by 5 bases, with 12 bases between them. The germline CDR1 and CDR2 sequences are SGHTA and FQGTGA. The CDR3 protein is CASSRLGGTEAFF. CDR3 DNA: TGTGCCAGCAGCCGCTTGGGGGGGACTGAAGCTTTCTTT.

This clonotype appeared many times. This chain connects TRBV5-1 to TRBJ2-7; 9 nucleotides line up with TRBD1. CDR1 and CDR2 from the germline V gene are SGHRS and YFSETQ. This CDR3 spans 16 amino acids. The junction had 9 bases not matched to a gene; V was cut back by 5 bases and J by 0 bases. Here the CDR3 reads CASRTSGTGNSYEQYF. The CDR3 nucleotides are TGCGCCAGCAGGACCTCAGGGACAGGGAACTCCTACGAGCAGTACTTC.

The V and J genes are TRBV7-3 and TRBJ2-5; 9 nucleotides agree with TRBD2. J was trimmed by 2 bases and V by 2 bases; bases with no gene match: 9. Germline values: CDR1 SGHTA, CDR2 FQGTGA. This CDR3 spans 17 amino acids. CDR3 DNA: TGTGCCAGCAGCTTATATCCTAGCGGGACCTCACAAGAGACCCAGTACTTC. Protein: CASSLYPSGTSQETQYF.

In its sample, this clonotype was seen many times. This chain links TRBV4-1 with TRBJ2-7; unclear D gene. Trimming removed 0 bases from V and 3 bases from J, with 9 bases in between. This CDR3 region has 14 residues. In germline, CDR1 is MGHRA, CDR2 YSYEKL. The CDR3 loop reads CASSQEFGSYEQYF. DNA of the CDR3: TGCGCCAGCAGCCAAGAATTCGGCAGCTACGAGCAGTACTTC.

The V call is TRBV4-1, the J call TRBJ1-1, with 7 bases identical to TRBD1. The CDR3 covers 16 residues. In germline, CDR1 is MGHRA, CDR2 YSYEKL. The ends lost 2 bases at V and 1 base at J; junction bases unmatched: 7. The CDR3 bases are TGCGCCAGCAGCCAACCCCTGGACAGGAAGAACACTGAAGCTTTCTTT. Protein product: CASSQPLDRKNTEAFF.

V and J are TRBV7-9 and TRBJ2-7; maybe TRBD2 (6 bases). The V end lost 5 bases, the J end lost 4 bases, and 18 bases lay between the germline ends. CDR1 is SEHNR and CDR2 is FQNEAQ in the germline V gene (reference sequence). This CDR3 comprises 15 residues. For the CDR3, the DNA is TGTGCCAGCAGCCTCCCGGCGGCGGGGAGGTACGAGCAGTACTTC. This codes for CASSLPAAGRYEQYF.

This clonotype was seen a handful of times. V and J are TRBV11-2 and TRBJ2-1, with 10 bases matching TRBD1. CDR3 size: 16 residues. Germline V gene lookup returns CDR1 SGHAT and CDR2 FQNNGV. Unmatched junction bases numbered 12, after V lost 5 bases and J lost 8 bases. The CDR3 here is CASSLLTGTGVDEQFF. The CDR3 region has the DNA TGTGCCAGCAGCCTCTTGACCGGGACAGGGGTCGATGAGCAGTTCTTC.

This clonotype was observed a handful of times. V is TRBV11-1 and J is TRBJ2-1, with 10 bases matching TRBD2. The V gene end was trimmed by 5 bases and the J gene end by 4 bases; junction bases not matched to a gene: 14. The CDR3 is made up of 18 amino acids. Germline loops: CDR1 SGHAT, CDR2 FQDESV (reference sequence). Here the CDR3 reads CASSPPSGRGGGYNEQFF. As DNA, the CDR3 is TGTGCCAGCAGCCCCCCTAGCGGGAGAGGAGGGGGGTACAATGAGCAGTTCTTC.

A remark on this clonotype: Its ends do not fully match the called genes, so a read error is possible. The chain is built from TRBV12-3 or TRBV12-4 and TRBJ1-1, with 8 bases matching TRBD1. This CDR3 has 13 residues. CDR3 in DNA: TGTGCCAGCAGTTTATTGCACACAGGGGGAGTGACGTTT. Residues: CASSLLHTGGVTF.

This clonotype was counted between two and nine times. V gene TRBV19 combines with J gene TRBJ2-2; D is unclear. CDR3 length equals 15 residues. Germline V gene lookup returns CDR1 LNHDA and CDR2 SQIVND (reference sequence). Deletions cut 5 bases from V and 1 base from J, with 11 bases between. CDR3 protein: CASSVRHRNTGELFF. The CDR3 coding sequence is TGTGCCAGTAGTGTCAGGCATAGGAACACCGGGGAGCTGTTTTTT.

This clonotype was recorded a few times. The chain recombines TRBV20-1 with TRBJ2-5; D not resolved. Germline V gene sequence: CDR1 DFQATT, CDR2 SNEGSKA (reference sequence). The CDR3 is made up of 13 amino acids. Trimming stripped 3 bases from V and 4 bases from J, with 12 bases between. The CDR3 loop is CSASLESPETQYF. The CDR3 DNA reads as TGCAGTGCTAGCCTGGAGTCTCCAGAGACCCAGTACTTC.

This clonotype was counted a few times. The genes are TRBV7-3 and TRBJ2-7, with a possible D match to TRBD1 (5 bases). Looked up from germline, CDR1 is SGHTA and CDR2 is FQGTGA. V was cut by 7 bases and J by 3 bases, with 10 bases left in between. The CDR3 extends over 12 amino acids. The CDR3 sequence: CASTGLFYEQYF. The CDR3 DNA follows: TGTGCCAGCACAGGGCTTTTCTACGAGCAGTACTTC.

The chain joins TRBV20-1 to TRBJ2-7; no firm D call. The CDR3 has 12 residues. V lost 2 bases to trimming and J lost 3 bases, with 8 bases between them. Germline V gives CDR1 DFQATT, CDR2 SNEGSKA (reference sequence). CDR3 DNA: TGCAGTGCTAGAAGCCGGCACTACGAGCAGTACTTC. Protein sequence: CSARSRHYEQYF.

This clonotype was recorded at least ten times. This sequence joins TRBV7-6 and TRBJ2-1; maybe TRBD2 (6 bases). V gave up 1 base and J gave up 8 bases, with 15 bases separating them. The CDR3 extends over 15 amino acids. The germline gives CDR1 SGHVS, CDR2 FNYEAQ. CDR3 bases: TGTGCCAGCAGCTTAGGACTAGGTGCCTCTTATGAGCAGTTCTTC. Its translation is CASSLGLGASYEQFF.

This clonotype was counted only a few times. The V call is TRBV3-1, the J call TRBJ2-2, with 10 bases aligning to TRBD2. The germline CDR1 and CDR2 sequences are LGHDT and YNNKEL (reference sequence). With V trimmed by 3 bases and J by 4 bases, 8 bases remained unmatched. This CDR3 region has 17 residues. DNA of the CDR3: TGTGCCAGCAGCCATCCGACTAGCGGGTTTTTCACCGGGGAGCTGTTTTTT. Translating gives CASSHPTSGFFTGELFF.

The chain has TRBV7-9 and TRBJ2-7; a possible D gene is TRBD2 (6 bases). The CDR3 has 16 amino acids. Looked up from germline, CDR1 is SEHNR and CDR2 is FQNEAQ (reference sequence). V shed 4 bases and J shed 0 bases, with 16 bases lying between them. The CDR3 here is CASSSLFAGSSYEQYF. The CDR3, as DNA: TGTGCCAGCAGCTCCCTCTTCGCGGGGAGCTCCTACGAGCAGTACTTC. The full variable domain, rest sourced from reference TRBV7-9 and TRBJ2-7, is DTGVSQNPRHKITKRGQNVTFRCDPISEHNRLYWYRQTLGQGPEFLTYFQNEAQLEKSRLLSDRFSAERPKGSFSTLEIQRTEQGDSAMYLCASSSLFAGSSYEQYFGPGTRLTVT.

The rearrangement links TRBV5-1 to TRBJ2-7, with 8 positions matching TRBD2. The CDR3 loop spans 13 amino acids. In germline, CDR1 is SGHRS, CDR2 YFSETQ. J lost 6 bases, V lost 4 bases, and 6 bases had no gene match. The DNA for the CDR3 is TGCGCCAGCAGCCTCAGCGGGGGACCCGAGCAGTACTTC. Residues: CASSLSGGPEQYF.

V and J are TRBV4-1 and TRBJ1-5; possibly TRBD1 for D (6 bases). Germline V CDR1 and CDR2: MGHRA, YSYEKL. Trimming took off 2 bases at V and 2 bases at J, with 10 bases between the two ends. The CDR3 has 15 amino acids. The CDR3 DNA is TGCGCCAGCAGCCAAACAGGGTGGGGCAATCAGCCCCAGCATTTT. Its protein product is CASSQTGWGNQPQHF.

The chain recombines TRBV7-9 with TRBJ1-3; D ambiguous. Germline V CDR1 and CDR2: SEHNR, FQNEAQ (reference sequence). This CDR3 has 17 residues. The V and J ends lost 1 base and 0 bases respectively, with 13 bases between them. This CDR3 reads CASSLEVPTSSGNTIYF. Here the CDR3 DNA reads TGTGCCAGCAGCTTAGAGGTACCGACAAGCTCTGGAAACACCATATATTTT.

This rearrangement joins TRBV9 to TRBJ2-3; 9 positions match TRBD2. This CDR3 is 15 amino acids long. Trimming took 1 base from V and 4 from J; bases not matched to a gene: 4. Germline V gene sequence: CDR1 SGDLS, CDR2 YYNGEE. The CDR3 is CASSVIAGESDTQYF. The CDR3 DNA reads TGTGCCAGCAGCGTAATAGCGGGAGAATCAGATACGCAGTATTTT. Full variable domain (rest looked up from reference TRBV9 and TRBJ2-3): DSGVTQTPKHLITATGQRVTLRCSPRSGDLSVYWYQQSLDQGLQFLIQYYNGEERAKGNILERFSAQQFPDLHSELNLSSLELGDSALYFCASSVIAGESDTQYFGPGTRLTVL.

This clonotype was counted a few times. V gene TRBV3-1 combines with J gene TRBJ2-7; 9 bases map to TRBD2. The V gene end was trimmed by 6 bases and the J gene end by 3 bases; junction bases not matched to a gene: 12. This CDR3 has 16 amino acids. The germline V gene encodes CDR1 LGHDT and CDR2 YNNKEL (reference sequence). CDR3 amino acids: CASSSPLAGPYYEQYF. The CDR3 region has the DNA TGTGCCAGCAGTTCTCCGCTAGCGGGACCGTACTACGAGCAGTACTTC.

This clonotype was seen only a few times. The V call is TRBV14, the J call TRBJ2-7; D is possibly TRBD1 (7 bases). The CDR3 totals 18 residues. Trimming left V 2 bases short and J 0 bases short, with 20 bases between. Germline values: CDR1 SGHDN, CDR2 FVKESK. CDR3 loop: CASSQLIGGGLLSYEQYF. In DNA, the CDR3 is TGTGCCAGCAGCCAATTGATCGGAGGGGGCCTCCTCTCCTACGAGCAGTACTTC.

The chain recombines TRBV18 with TRBJ2-1; D ambiguous. Trimming took 0 bases from V and 8 from J, leaving 11 bases between them. The CDR3 sequence is 14 residues long. Per germline, CDR1 KGHSH and CDR2 LQKENI. As DNA, the CDR3 is TGTGCCAGCTCACCACCCGGCGCTGTCGATGAGCAGTTCTTC. This encodes CASSPPGAVDEQFF.

Ten or more counts support this clonotype. The V gene is TRBV12-3 or TRBV12-4, the J gene TRBJ2-1; the D is unclear. The V end lost 3 bases, the J end lost 2 bases, and 8 bases lay between the germline ends. This CDR3 contains 14 residues. This CDR3 reads CASSFQYPYNEQFF. CDR3 nucleotides: TGTGCCAGCAGTTTTCAATACCCCTACAATGAGCAGTTCTTC.

The chain links TRBV6-2 or TRBV6-3 to TRBJ2-4; D is possibly TRBD2 (5 bases). The length of the CDR3 is 14 residues. Trimming took off 6 bases at V and 0 bases at J, with 9 bases between the two ends. Per germline, CDR1 MNHEY and CDR2 SVGEGT. CDR3 region: CASRTGIAKNIQYF. CDR3 in DNA: TGTGCCAGCAGGACCGGGATAGCCAAAAACATTCAGTACTTC.